The source of this TCR beta chain is a study of blood T cell repertoires in COVID-19. Across the whole study: Whether acute or convalescent, the COVID-19 samples came from the United States, Italy and Spain. PBMCs, B-cell-depleted T cells, or T cells provided the cDNA or gDNA that made up the material.

Original processing notes: Reference gene primer amplification yielded estimated nucleated cell counts. Sequenced by immunoSEQ multiplex PCR; TCRdb stores in-frame clones only, minus some. The V and J calls and the clone size are those of that table, but D and trimming were determined from the DNA. The sample carries 390,000 or so clones, 70% to 90% recorded once. Germline V gene lookup returns CDR1 SGHAT and CDR2 FQNNGV. The CDR3 runs 15 residues. Trimming cost V 6 bases and J 7 bases; bases outside gene matches: 11. The genes are TRBV11-2 and TRBJ2-1; 8 nucleotides agree with TRBD2. The TCR comes from a young woman with COVID-19, enrolled during active disease. The sequenced material came from peripheral blood. The CDR3 nucleotides are TGTGCCAGCAGATATATTGGGACTAGAAGGAATGAGCAGTTCTTC. Its translation: CASRYIGTRRNEQFF.